This TCR beta chain originates from a study of blood T cell repertoires in COVID-19. Study background: From T cells, B-cell-depleted T cells, or PBMCs came the material, which was cDNA or gDNA.

This CDR3 is built from 12 residues. In germline, CDR1 is LNHDA, CDR2 SQIVND (reference sequence). The table lists this clone with a count of one. One junction end does not reproduce the germline sequence, and a read error may be involved. As originally analysed: Amplification with reference gene primers provided the estimates of nucleated cell counts. TCRdb keeps only in-frame clones here, not all; method: immunoSEQ multiplex PCR. That table furnishes V, J and clone size, whereas the DNA furnished D and trimming. The repertoire holds 150,000 or so clones, with around 80% as singletons. Sequencing was done on a sample of peripheral blood. This TCR came from a man aged 55 to 70 with acute or convalescent COVID-19. The chain is built from TRBV19 and TRBJ2-2; 7 positions match TRBD1. CDR3 in DNA: TGTGCCAGCGAAGGACAGGTTGGGGGTTTGGTTTTT. Translating it yields CASEGQVGGLVF.